One and the same sample provided the 23 T cell receptor beta chains below, sequenced in a study of brain T cells in children with intractable seizures. Data came from immunoSEQ multiplex PCR; TCRdb stores just in-frame clones and leaves some out. The sample shows about 64,000 clones, 95% to 96% of them seen only once. The material sequenced was peripheral blood, taken at surgery. The receptors come from a boy under three years old with focal cortical dysplasia and intractable seizures.

The J gene is TRBJ2-1, the V gene TRBV11-1; TRBD2 agrees at 10 bases. The V gene end was trimmed by 3 bases and the J gene end by 5 bases; junction bases not matched to a gene: 4. From germline, CDR1 is SGHAT and CDR2 FQDESV (reference sequence). This CDR3 has 15 amino acids. This chain's CDR3 is CASSFSGRPDNEQFF. As DNA, the CDR3 is TGTGCCAGCAGCTTTAGCGGGAGGCCTGACAATGAGCAGTTCTTC.

This chain links TRBV19 with TRBJ1-5; 10 bases fit TRBD1. Germline loops: CDR1 LNHDA, CDR2 SQIVND (reference sequence). The CDR3 contains 14 residues. The trim removed 6 bases at V and 7 bases at J, leaving 6 bases unmatched. CDR3 DNA: TGTGCCAGTAGCTTAGACAGGGGGCAGCAGCCCCAGCATTTT. Translation: CASSLDRGQQPQHF.

This chain connects TRBV5-4 to TRBJ2-7, with TRBD1 matching 8 bases. V was clipped by 7 bases and J by 5 bases; unmatched bases: 11. The CDR3 spans 14 residues. CDR1 is SGHNT and CDR2 is YYREEE in the germline V gene (reference sequence). CDR3 sequence reads: CASRGTGSRDEQYF. In nucleotides, the CDR3 is TGTGCCAGCCGGGGGACAGGTTCGAGGGACGAGCAGTACTTC.

The gene calls are TRBV6-1 and TRBJ2-4; the D gene is possibly TRBD1 (7 bases). The CDR3 length is 17 residues. Trimming stripped 1 base from V and 1 base from J, with 14 bases between. CDR1 is MNHNS and CDR2 is SASEGT in the germline V gene. CDR3: CASSEGRVTGAKNIQYF. CDR3 nucleotides: TGTGCCAGCAGTGAAGGGAGGGTGACAGGGGCCAAAAACATTCAGTACTTC.

The rearrangement links TRBV4-1 to TRBJ2-3; 7 bases match TRBD1. CDR1 is MGHRA and CDR2 is YSYEKL in the germline V gene. Unmatched junction bases numbered 10, after V lost 1 base and J lost 3 bases. The CDR3 runs to 17 residues. The CDR3 region has the DNA TGCGCCAGCAGCCAAGCCGAGACAGGGATGAGAACAGATACGCAGTATTTT. It is translated as CASSQAETGMRTDTQYF.

V gene TRBV10-2 combines with J gene TRBJ2-6; D is possibly TRBD2 (6 bases). Between the trimmed V and J ends, which lost 8 bases and 2 bases, there was a span of 7 bases. Per germline, CDR1 WSHSY and CDR2 SAAADI. This CDR3 region has 13 residues. DNA of the CDR3: TGCGCCAGCCGCGGGGCTGGGGCCAACGTCCTGACTTTC. Translating gives CASRGAGANVLTF.

This chain uses TRBV7-3 with TRBJ1-1; 9 bases are shared with TRBD1. The V gene's germline CDR1 is SGHTA and CDR2 FQGTGA. The CDR3 totals 15 residues. Trimming cost V 4 bases and J 4 bases; bases outside gene matches: 7. CDR3 residues: CASSSSGTGFTEAFF. In nucleotides, the CDR3 is TGTGCCAGCAGCTCGTCCGGGACAGGGTTCACTGAAGCTTTCTTT.

The rearrangement links TRBV7-9 to TRBJ2-1; D not certain. V was shortened by 4 bases and J by 4 bases, with 17 bases between the two germline ends. The CDR3 covers 16 residues. Germline V gene lookup returns CDR1 SEHNR and CDR2 FQNEAQ (reference sequence). CDR3 nucleotides: TGTGCCAGCAGCTCATACCCCGCTCCAGGTTACAATGAGCAGTTCTTC. This encodes CASSSYPAPGYNEQFF.

This rearrangement joins TRBV29-1 to TRBJ2-3; no definite D call. The CDR3 has 14 residues. Germline V gene lookup returns CDR1 SQVTM and CDR2 ANQGSEA. V was shortened by 6 bases and J by 0 bases, with 13 bases between the two germline ends. The chain's CDR3 is CSVGRGTSTDTQYF. In DNA, the CDR3 is TGCAGCGTGGGCAGAGGAACTAGCACAGATACGCAGTATTTT.

This clone was observed once. V usage is TRBV7-9 and J usage is TRBJ2-1, with D perhaps TRBD1 (5 bases). V was clipped by 5 bases and J by 5 bases, with 16 bases between them. The CDR3 has 15 residues. Germline V CDR1 and CDR2: SEHNR, FQNEAQ (reference sequence). The CDR3 region is CASSPTGPYDNEQFF. Written as DNA, the CDR3 is TGTGCCAGCAGCCCAACAGGACCTTATGACAATGAGCAGTTCTTC.

This chain joins TRBV12-5 and TRBJ2-3; D call uncertain. The CDR3 spans 14 residues. Per germline, CDR1 LGHNT and CDR2 FRNRAP. Trimming took 0 bases from V and 3 from J, leaving 7 bases between them. The CDR3 nucleotides are TGTGCTAGTGGTTTGGTAACGGGTACAGATACGCAGTATTTT. Translation: CASGLVTGTDTQYF.

The J gene is TRBJ2-1, the V gene TRBV28; TRBD2 agrees at 7 bases. V gave up 6 bases and J gave up 4 bases; unmatched junction bases: 6. Germline V gene lookup returns CDR1 MDHEN and CDR2 SYDVKM. The CDR3 has 14 residues. CDR3 DNA: TGTGCCAGCAGCTCCCAGCGGGGATACAATGAGCAGTTCTTC. This codes for CASSSQRGYNEQFF.

The J gene is TRBJ2-7, the V gene TRBV4-2, with TRBD2 identical over 16 bases. The CDR3 has 17 residues. Per germline, CDR1 LGHNA and CDR2 YNFKEQ. V dropped 0 bases and J dropped 2; count of bases not matched to a gene: 1. The CDR3 region has the DNA TGTGCCAGCAGCCAAGATGGGACTAGCGGGGGGGCCTACGAGCAGTACTTC. Translated: CASSQDGTSGGAYEQYF.

This CDR3 is CASSPGFNYGYTF. The CDR3 region has the DNA TGTGCCAGCAGCCCCGGGTTTAACTATGGCTACACCTTC. The chain is built from TRBV7-9 and TRBJ1-2; D is undetermined. V was trimmed by 5 bases and J by 1 base, leaving 8 bases between them. The CDR3 length is 13 residues. Per germline, CDR1 SEHNR and CDR2 FQNEAQ (reference sequence).

This clone was counted a single time. The CDR3 is CASSDRIQETQYF. Written as DNA, the CDR3 is TGTGCCAGCAGTGACCGAATCCAAGAGACCCAGTACTTC. This chain connects TRBV6-1 to TRBJ2-5; D unclear. The germline V and J ends were trimmed by 3 bases and 1 base, with 6 bases remaining between them. The CDR3 sequence is 13 residues long. In germline, CDR1 is MNHNS, CDR2 SASEGT.

V gene TRBV7-9 combines with J gene TRBJ1-6; 7 bases fit TRBD1. This CDR3 spans 17 amino acids. Per germline, CDR1 SEHNR and CDR2 FQNEAQ (reference sequence). Trimming at V came to 5 bases and at J to 0 bases, leaving 7 bases not matched to a gene. The chain's CDR3 is CASSKTGQSSYNSPLHF. The CDR3 DNA follows: TGTGCCAGCAGCAAGACAGGGCAGAGCTCCTATAATTCACCCCTCCACTTT.

This clone was found once. The CDR3 DNA sequence: TGTGCCAGCAGCCCCGGGACAGGGTCCTCTGGAAACACCATATATTTT. Translating it yields CASSPGTGSSGNTIYF. This chain uses TRBV7-7 with TRBJ1-3; 9 nucleotides match TRBD1. The CDR3 runs 16 residues. The J segment lost 0 bases and the V segment lost 5 bases, leaving 5 bases of the junction unmatched. Germline V gene lookup returns CDR1 SSHAT and CDR2 FNYEAQ (reference sequence).

This chain uses TRBV6-5 with TRBJ1-1; no clear D. V lost 2 bases and J 4 bases, leaving 14 bases between the germline ends. This CDR3 comprises 15 residues. The germline CDR1 and CDR2 sequences are MNHEY and SVGAGI. CDR3 in amino acids: CASSYAVSTRTEAFF. Here the CDR3 DNA reads TGTGCCAGCAGTTACGCAGTCTCGACCCGCACTGAAGCTTTCTTT.

The gene calls are TRBV10-2 and TRBJ2-5; 7 positions agree with TRBD2. The CDR3 extends over 15 amino acids. Germline values: CDR1 WSHSY, CDR2 SAAADI. The V gene end was trimmed by 1 base and the J gene end by 3 bases; junction bases not matched to a gene: 5. The chain's CDR3 is CASSEWGGLKETQYF. The CDR3 nucleotides read TGCGCCAGCAGTGAGTGGGGGGGGTTGAAAGAGACCCAGTACTTC.

The count of this clone is one. The chain employs TRBV2 and TRBJ2-2, with 11 bases lining up with TRBD2. Germline lookup yields CDR1 SNHLY and CDR2 FYNNEI. V shed 4 bases, J shed 0 bases, and the junction held 7 bases outside the gene matches. The CDR3 consists of 18 residues. CDR3 bases: TGTGCCAGCAGTGGGGGACTAGCGGAGAGAACGAACACCGGGGAGCTGTTTTTT. Translation: CASSGGLAERTNTGELFF.

The chain employs TRBV4-1 and TRBJ2-7; 7 nucleotides align to TRBD1. CDR1 and CDR2 (germline): MGHRA, YSYEKL. The trim removed 3 bases at V and 4 bases at J, leaving 9 bases unmatched. This CDR3 comprises 15 residues. The CDR3 here is CASSQQTGYFYEQYF. CDR3 coding DNA: TGCGCCAGCAGCCAGCAGACAGGGTATTTTTACGAGCAGTACTTC.

The rearrangement joins TRBV4-1 to TRBJ2-3; 13 bases map to TRBD2. Per germline, CDR1 MGHRA and CDR2 YSYEKL. With V trimmed by 3 bases and J by 2 bases, 11 bases remained unmatched. The CDR3 is 19 amino acids. The CDR3 DNA is TGCGCCAGCAGCCATCCTAGACTAGCGGGGGGCCCTGACACAGATACGCAGTATTTT. Translated: CASSHPRLAGGPDTDTQYF.

This rearrangement joins TRBV7-9 to TRBJ2-1; 7 bases line up with TRBD2. This CDR3 spans 15 amino acids. The germline V gene has CDR1 SEHNR and CDR2 FQNEAQ (reference sequence). Trimming at V came to 6 bases and at J to 6 bases, leaving 11 bases not matched to a gene. The CDR3 coding sequence is TGTGCCAGCAGTCAAGGACTAGAAGTCGGCAATGAGCAGTTCTTC. Its protein is CASSQGLEVGNEQFF. Drawing the rest from reference TRBV7-9 and TRBJ2-1, the complete variable domain is DTGVSQNPRHKITKRGQNVTFRCDPISEHNRLYWYRQTLGQGPEFLTYFQNEAQLEKSRLLSDRFSAERPKGSFSTLEIQRTEQGDSAMYLCASSQGLEVGNEQFFGPGTRLTVL.